These T cell receptor beta chains were read from a single sample in a study of blood T cell repertoires in COVID-19. Measured with immunoSEQ multiplex PCR; TCRdb has only the in-frame clones, and not every one. The sample gives about 260,000 clones, 86% of which show up once; approximately 2.1% is in the top ten. Input material: PBMCs or T cells enriched from blood (not recorded which). The receptors come from a woman in her forties or fifties who had recovered from COVID-19. CDR3s leave out the opening cysteine and the closing phenylalanine or tryptophan. Where a row states a size, it is once, few, many or the class of an expanded clone; other rows omit it.

V,size,J,CDR3
TRBV11-2,-,TRBJ2-1,ASSSRLGLRLVNEQF
TRBV7-2,-,TRBJ1-2,ASSPGGLMNYGYT
TRBV9,-,TRBJ1-4,ASSVATARNEKLF
TRBV4-3,-,TRBJ2-5,ASSRGEGETQY
TRBV2,-,TRBJ1-2,ASSVQGGGYT
TRBV19,few,TRBJ1-5,ASSIGQVGQPQH
TRBV28,once,TRBJ2-1,ASRSGTSNYNEQF
TRBV2,-,TRBJ1-4,ASSTQGVANEKLF
TRBV5-1,-,TRBJ2-1,ASSLIAGGYNEQF
TRBV7-2,-,TRBJ2-7,ASSILYEQY
TRBV30,-,TRBJ1-2,AWSVHKYGYT
TRBV7-9,once,TRBJ1-3,ASSSPGGYSGNTIY